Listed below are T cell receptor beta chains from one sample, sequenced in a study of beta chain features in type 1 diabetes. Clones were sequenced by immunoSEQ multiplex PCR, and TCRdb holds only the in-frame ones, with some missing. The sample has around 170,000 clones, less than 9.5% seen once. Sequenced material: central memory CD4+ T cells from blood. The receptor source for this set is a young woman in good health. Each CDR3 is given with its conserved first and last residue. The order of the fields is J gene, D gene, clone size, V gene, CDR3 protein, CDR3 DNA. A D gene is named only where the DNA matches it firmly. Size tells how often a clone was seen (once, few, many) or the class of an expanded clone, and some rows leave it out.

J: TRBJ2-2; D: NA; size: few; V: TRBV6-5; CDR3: CACWGGPLGELFF; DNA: TGTGCCTGTTGGGGGGGCCCCCTCGGGGAGCTGTTTTTT
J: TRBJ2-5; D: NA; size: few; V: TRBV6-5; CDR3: CASRQQTAKETQYF; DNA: TGTGCCAGCAGGCAGCAGACAGCAAAAGAGACCCAGTACTTC
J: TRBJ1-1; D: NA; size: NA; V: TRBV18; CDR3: CASSPPPGPEAFF; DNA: TGTGCCAGCTCACCACCGCCAGGGCCTGAAGCTTTCTTT
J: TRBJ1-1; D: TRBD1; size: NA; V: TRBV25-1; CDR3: CASSELGLTGNEAFF; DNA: TGTGCCAGCAGTGAATTGGGGCTGACAGGGAACGAAGCTTTCTTT
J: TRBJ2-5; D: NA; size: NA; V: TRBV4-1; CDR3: CASSRQQVVDETQYF; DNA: TGTGCCAGCAGCCGGCAACAGGTAGTAGACGAGACCCAGTACTTC
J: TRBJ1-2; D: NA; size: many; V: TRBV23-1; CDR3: CAATGKANHYGYTF; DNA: TGCGCCGCCACCGGGAAGGCGAATCACTATGGCTACACCTTC
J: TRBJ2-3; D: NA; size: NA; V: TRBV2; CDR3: CASSESDTQYF; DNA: TGTGCCAGCAGTGAGAGTGATACGCAGTATTTT
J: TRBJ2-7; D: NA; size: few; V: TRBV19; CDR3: CASRQGPYEQYF; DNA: TGTGCCAGTAGACAGGGCCCCTACGAGCAGTACTTC
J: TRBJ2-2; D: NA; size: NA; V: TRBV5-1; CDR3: CASSQVRGSDTGELFF; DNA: TGCGCCAGCAGCCAAGTTAGGGGATCGGACACCGGGGAGCTGTTTTTT
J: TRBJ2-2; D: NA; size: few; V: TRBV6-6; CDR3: CASTGSEYTGELFF; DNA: TGTGCCAGCACAGGCAGTGAGTACACCGGGGAGCTGTTTTTT
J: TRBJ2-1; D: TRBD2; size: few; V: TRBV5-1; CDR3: CASSSRTSGYNEQFF; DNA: TGCGCCAGCAGCTCACGGACTAGCGGCTACAATGAGCAGTTCTTC
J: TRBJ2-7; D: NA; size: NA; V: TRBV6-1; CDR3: CASGRGGGYEQYF; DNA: TGTGCCAGCGGTAGGGGGGGCGGATACGAGCAGTACTTC
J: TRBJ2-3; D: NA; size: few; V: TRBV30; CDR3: CAWSGLDTQYF; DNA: TGTGCCTGGAGTGGTCTGGATACGCAGTATTTT
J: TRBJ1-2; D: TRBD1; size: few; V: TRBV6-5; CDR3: CASSLTGYGYTF; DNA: TGTGCCAGCAGTCTGACAGGGTATGGCTACACCTTC
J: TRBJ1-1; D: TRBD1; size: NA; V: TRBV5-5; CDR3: CASSLQTGENTEAFF; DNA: TGTGCCAGCAGCTTGCAGACAGGGGAGAACACTGAAGCTTTCTTT
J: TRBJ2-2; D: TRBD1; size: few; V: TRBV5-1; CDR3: CASSEGQGVSGELFF; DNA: TGCGCCAGCAGCGAGGGACAGGGGGTCAGCGGGGAGCTGTTTTTT
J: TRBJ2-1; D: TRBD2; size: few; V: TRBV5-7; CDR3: CASSLEGLAGVKSYNEQFF; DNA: TGTGCCAGCAGCTTGGAGGGACTAGCGGGAGTCAAATCCTACAATGAGCAGTTCTTC
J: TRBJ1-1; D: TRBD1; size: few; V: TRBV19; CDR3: CASSPTYRGGTEAFF; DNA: TGTGCCAGTAGTCCTACTTACAGGGGAGGAACTGAAGCTTTCTTT
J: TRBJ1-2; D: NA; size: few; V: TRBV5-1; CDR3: CASSSLPRAGGDGYTF; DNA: TGCGCCAGCAGCTCCCTCCCCCGGGCCGGGGGGGACGGCTACACCTTC
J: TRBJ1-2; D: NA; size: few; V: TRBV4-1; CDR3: CASSLVLGGGNYGYTF; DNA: TGCGCCAGCAGCCTAGTTCTCGGCGGAGGTAACTATGGCTACACCTTC
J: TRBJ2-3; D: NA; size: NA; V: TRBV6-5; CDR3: CAISNPGGTDTQYF; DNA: TGTGCCATCAGTAACCCAGGAGGTACAGATACGCAGTATTTT
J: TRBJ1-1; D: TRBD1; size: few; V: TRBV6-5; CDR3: CASSYRGQREAFF; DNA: TGTGCCAGCAGTTACAGGGGGCAGCGTGAAGCTTTCTTT
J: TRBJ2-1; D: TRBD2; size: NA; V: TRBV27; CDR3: CASRNSGSGSYNEQFF; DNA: TGTGCCAGCAGAAATAGCGGGTCGGGCTCCTACAATGAGCAGTTCTTC
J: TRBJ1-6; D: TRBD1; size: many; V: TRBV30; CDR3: CAWRRQGMYSPLHF; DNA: TGTGCCTGGCGTCGACAGGGGATGTATTCACCCCTCCACTTT
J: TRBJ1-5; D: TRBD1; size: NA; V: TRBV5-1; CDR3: CASSFGGTGDNQPQHF; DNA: TGCGCCAGCAGCTTCGGAGGGACAGGGGACAATCAGCCCCAGCATTTT
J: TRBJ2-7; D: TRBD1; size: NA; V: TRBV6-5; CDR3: CASSYGQGASYEQYF; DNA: TGTGCCAGCAGTTACGGACAGGGGGCTTCCTACGAGCAGTACTTC
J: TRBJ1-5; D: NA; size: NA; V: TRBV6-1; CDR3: CASTEHSVSQPQHF; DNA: TGTGCCAGCACCGAGCACAGTGTAAGTCAGCCCCAGCATTTT
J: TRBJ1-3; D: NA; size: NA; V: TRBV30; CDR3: CAWSGRLSGNTIYF; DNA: TGTGCCTGGAGCGGCCGACTCTCTGGAAACACCATATATTTT